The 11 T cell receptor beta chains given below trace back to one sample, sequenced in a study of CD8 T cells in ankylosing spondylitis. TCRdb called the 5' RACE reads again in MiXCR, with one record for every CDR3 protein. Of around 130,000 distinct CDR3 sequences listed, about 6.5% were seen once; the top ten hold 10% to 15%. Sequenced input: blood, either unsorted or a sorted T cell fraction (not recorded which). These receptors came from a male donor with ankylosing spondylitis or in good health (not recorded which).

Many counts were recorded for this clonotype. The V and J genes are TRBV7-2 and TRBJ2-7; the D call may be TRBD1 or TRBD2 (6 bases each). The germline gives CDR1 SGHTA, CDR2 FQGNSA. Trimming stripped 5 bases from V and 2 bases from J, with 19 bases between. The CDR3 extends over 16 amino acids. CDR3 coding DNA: TGTGCCAGCAGCCCCGTTGTACGGGGGCCTACCTACGAGCAGTACTTC. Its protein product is CASSPVVRGPTYEQYF.

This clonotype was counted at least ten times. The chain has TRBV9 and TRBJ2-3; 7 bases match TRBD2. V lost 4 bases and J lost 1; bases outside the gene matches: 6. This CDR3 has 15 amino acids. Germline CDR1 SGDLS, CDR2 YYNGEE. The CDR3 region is CASSPAGGGTDTQYF. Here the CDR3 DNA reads TGTGCCAGCAGCCCCGCTGGGGGGGGCACAGATACGCAGTATTTT.

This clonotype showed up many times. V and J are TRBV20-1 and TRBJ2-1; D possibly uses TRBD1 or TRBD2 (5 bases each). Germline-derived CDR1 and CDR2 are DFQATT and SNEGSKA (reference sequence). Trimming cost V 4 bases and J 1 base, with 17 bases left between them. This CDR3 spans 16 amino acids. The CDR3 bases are TGCAGTGCTAACCACTTCCGGGACCCATCCTACAATGAGCAGTTCTTC. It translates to CSANHFRDPSYNEQFF.

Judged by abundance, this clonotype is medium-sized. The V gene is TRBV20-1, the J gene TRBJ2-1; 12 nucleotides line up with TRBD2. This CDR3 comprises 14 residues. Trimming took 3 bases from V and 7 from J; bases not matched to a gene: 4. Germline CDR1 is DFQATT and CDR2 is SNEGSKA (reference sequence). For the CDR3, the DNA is TGCAGTGCTAGTCTAGCGGGGGGGCCAAATGAGCAGTTCTTC. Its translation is CSASLAGGPNEQFF.

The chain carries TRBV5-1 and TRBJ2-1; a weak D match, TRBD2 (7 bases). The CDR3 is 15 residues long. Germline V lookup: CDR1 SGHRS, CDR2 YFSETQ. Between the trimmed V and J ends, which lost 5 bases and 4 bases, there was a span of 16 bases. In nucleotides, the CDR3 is TGCGCCAGCAGTTTTTCAGCGGGACAATACAATGAGCAGTTCTTC. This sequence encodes CASSFSAGQYNEQFF.

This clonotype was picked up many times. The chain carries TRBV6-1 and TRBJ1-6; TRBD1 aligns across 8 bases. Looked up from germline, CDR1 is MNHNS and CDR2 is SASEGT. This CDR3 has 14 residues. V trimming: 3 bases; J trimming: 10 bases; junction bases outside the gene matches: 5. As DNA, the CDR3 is TGTGCCAGCAGTGACCTGACAGGGGTGTCACCCCTCCACTTT. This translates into CASSDLTGVSPLHF.

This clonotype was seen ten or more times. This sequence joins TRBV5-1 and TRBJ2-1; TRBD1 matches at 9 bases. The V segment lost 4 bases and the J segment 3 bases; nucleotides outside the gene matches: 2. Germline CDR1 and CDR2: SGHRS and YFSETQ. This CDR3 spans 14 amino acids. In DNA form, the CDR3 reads TGCGCCAGCAGCAGGGGACAGGGCTACAATGAGCAGTTCTTC. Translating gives CASSRGQGYNEQFF.

In nucleotides, the CDR3 is TGCGCCAGCAGCTTAAACGGGGATAACACCGGGGAGCTGTTTTTT. Amino acids: CASSLNGDNTGELFF. J is TRBJ2-2 and V is TRBV5-1, with D tentatively TRBD2 (5 bases). Trimming left V 2 bases short and J 2 bases short, with 10 bases between. Germline V gene sequence: CDR1 SGHRS, CDR2 YFSETQ. This CDR3 contains 15 residues.

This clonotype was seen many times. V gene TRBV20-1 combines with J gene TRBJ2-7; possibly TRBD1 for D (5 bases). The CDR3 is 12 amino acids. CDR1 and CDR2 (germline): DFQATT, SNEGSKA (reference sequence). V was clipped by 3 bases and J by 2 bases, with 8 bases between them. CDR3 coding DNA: TGCAGTGCTAGTTGGGGCGCCTACGAGCAGTACTTC. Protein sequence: CSASWGAYEQYF.

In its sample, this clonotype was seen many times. The CDR3, as DNA: TGTGCCAGCAGCTTAGTTGGTTCGGACTTCACGAATGAGCAGTTCTTC. It is translated as CASSLVGSDFTNEQFF. The chain uses TRBV7-8 and TRBJ2-1; D may be TRBD2 (5 bases). Germline CDR1 and CDR2: SGHVS and FQNEAQ. V lost 1 base and J 7 bases, leaving 17 bases between the germline ends. CDR3 size: 16 residues.

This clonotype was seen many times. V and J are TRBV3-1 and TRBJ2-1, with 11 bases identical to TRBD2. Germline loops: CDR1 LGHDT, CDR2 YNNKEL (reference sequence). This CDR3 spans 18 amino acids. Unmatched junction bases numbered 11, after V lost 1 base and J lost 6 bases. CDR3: CASSQAGRGLAGSNEQFF. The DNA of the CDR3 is TGTGCCAGCAGCCAAGCCGGAAGAGGACTAGCGGGCTCCAATGAGCAGTTCTTC.